This entry lists 16 T cell receptor beta chains sequenced from one sample in a study of T cell responses to AZD1222 COVID-19 vaccine. Profiling relied on immunoSEQ multiplex PCR, and the TCRdb table lists in-frame clones only, not all of them. The sample shows 100,000 to 130,000 clones, approximately 86% of them seen only once. Source: peripheral blood, taken on day 0 of AZD1222 vaccination. The receptors derive from an adult in good health.

The V gene is TRBV7-2, the J gene TRBJ2-2; D perhaps matches TRBD2 (6 bases). The CDR3 spans 14 residues. Germline V gene data show CDR1 as SGHTA and CDR2 as FQGNSA. V was clipped by 0 bases and J by 5 bases, with 7 bases between them. The CDR3 nucleotides are TGTGCCAGCAGCTTAGCGACTAGAACCGGGGAGCTGTTTTTT. It is translated as CASSLATRTGELFF.

The J gene is TRBJ2-5, the V gene TRBV14; no clear D gene. V was pared by 4 bases and J by 4 bases, with 16 bases between. Looked up from germline, CDR1 is SGHDN and CDR2 is FVKESK. CDR3 length: 15 residues. The CDR3 DNA sequence: TGTGCCAGCAGCCCAGGCCGTGGGTTCGGAGAGACCCAGTACTTC. The encoded protein is CASSPGRGFGETQYF.

This clone has a single count. The V and J genes are TRBV24-1 and TRBJ2-5; D may be TRBD1 (6 bases). This CDR3 spans 16 amino acids. V lost 4 bases and J 5 bases, leaving 19 bases between the germline ends. Germline V gene lookup returns CDR1 KGHDR and CDR2 SFDVKD. CDR3 DNA: TGTGCCACCAGTGACACCCTACAGGGTCTTGGGGAGACCCAGTACTTC. Its protein is CATSDTLQGLGETQYF.

The chain has TRBV5-4 and TRBJ1-3; 8 bases fit TRBD1. V shed 4 bases and J 2 bases; nucleotides not matched to a gene: 2. CDR1 is SGHNT and CDR2 is YYREEE in the germline V gene (reference sequence). This CDR3 has 14 amino acids. CDR3 sequence reads: CASSARGPGNTIYF. The DNA for the CDR3 is TGTGCCAGCAGCGCCAGGGGGCCTGGAAACACCATATATTTT.

The chain carries TRBV28 and TRBJ2-1; 10 bases map to TRBD2. The germline CDR1 and CDR2 sequences are MDHEN and SYDVKM. J was trimmed by 7 bases and V by 7 bases; bases with no gene match: 13. CDR3 size: 16 residues. The CDR3 nucleotides are TGTGCCAGCAATTACATCGCTAGCGGGAGTGGGAATGAGCAGTTCTTC. The encoded protein is CASNYIASGSGNEQFF.

The chain combines TRBV14 with TRBJ1-2, with TRBD1 matching 8 bases. CDR3 length: 15 amino acids. J lost 8 bases, V lost 3 bases, and 11 bases had no gene match. The germline V gene encodes CDR1 SGHDN and CDR2 FVKESK. The CDR3 region is CASSQAGQGGIGYTF. Here the CDR3 DNA reads TGTGCCAGCAGCCAGGCCGGACAGGGAGGTATCGGCTACACCTTC.

This clone was seen once. The chain is built from TRBV9 and TRBJ2-2; 7 bases line up with TRBD2. The V segment lost 2 bases and the J segment 4 bases; nucleotides outside the gene matches: 5. Germline CDR1 reads SGDLS; CDR2 reads YYNGEE. The length of the CDR3 is 15 residues. CDR3 loop: CASSVARERTGELFF. CDR3 bases: TGTGCCAGCAGCGTCGCGCGGGAGCGCACCGGGGAGCTGTTTTTT.

V gene TRBV9 combines with J gene TRBJ1-3; a possible D gene is TRBD1 (5 bases). V dropped 0 bases and J dropped 2 bases, with 6 bases sitting between them. Per the germline V gene, CDR1 is SGDLS and CDR2 is YYNGEE. The length of the CDR3 is 14 residues. CDR3: CASSVGGAGNTIYF. Written as DNA, the CDR3 is TGTGCCAGCAGCGTAGGGGGGGCTGGAAACACCATATATTTT.

This chain joins TRBV5-4 and TRBJ2-7, with TRBD1 matching over 10 bases. Per germline, CDR1 SGHNT and CDR2 YYREEE (reference sequence). J lost 6 bases, V lost 4 bases, and 7 bases had no gene match. The CDR3 extends over 14 amino acids. This chain's CDR3 is CASSRQTGGVEQYF. CDR3 DNA: TGTGCCAGCAGCCGACAGACAGGGGGCGTCGAGCAGTACTTC.

This chain uses TRBV10-2 with TRBJ2-5; D perhaps matches TRBD2 (7 bases). The length of the CDR3 is 17 residues. V gave up 2 bases and J gave up 5 bases, with 21 bases separating them. CDR1 is WSHSY, CDR2 SAAADI, per germline. The CDR3, as DNA: TGCGCCAGCAGTGAGAGCTCTGGGCGGGGGCGTTGGGAGACCCAGTACTTC. Its protein product is CASSESSGRGRWETQYF.

The J gene is TRBJ1-1, the V gene TRBV27; 8 nucleotides line up with TRBD1. Germline V lookup: CDR1 MNHEY, CDR2 SMNVEV (reference sequence). Trimming cost V 9 bases and J 1 base; bases outside gene matches: 7. This CDR3 region has 14 residues. As DNA, the CDR3 is TGTGCCAGTACCGGGACAGGTAAGAACACTGAAGCTTTCTTT. Protein sequence: CASTGTGKNTEAFF.

The chain links TRBV4-3 to TRBJ2-3; D could derive from TRBD1 or TRBD2 (5 bases each). CDR1 is LGHNA and CDR2 is YSLEER in the germline V gene. Trimming stripped 4 bases from V and 4 bases from J, with 12 bases between. This CDR3 contains 14 residues. The CDR3 spells CASSLGTWADTQYF. The CDR3 DNA is TGCGCCAGCAGCCTGGGGACCTGGGCAGATACGCAGTATTTT.

The V gene is TRBV24-1, the J gene TRBJ2-1; D unclear. The CDR3 is 12 amino acids. The V and J ends lost 4 bases and 12 bases respectively, with 12 bases between them. CDR1 and CDR2 (germline): KGHDR, SFDVKD. CDR3 in amino acids: CATSDISQSQFF. In nucleotides, the CDR3 is TGTGCCACCAGTGACATATCTCAATCGCAGTTCTTC.

This clone was observed a handful of times. The chain combines TRBV29-1 with TRBJ1-1; D unresolved. V was clipped by 8 bases and J by 2 bases, with 9 bases between them. Germline V CDR1 and CDR2: SQVTM, ANQGSEA. The CDR3 has 11 amino acids. CDR3 sequence (DNA): TGCAGCCCAACAGCTAACACTGAAGCTTTCTTT. Protein: CSPTANTEAFF.

CDR3 loop: CASSFGPSSYNSPLHF. The CDR3 DNA sequence: TGCGCCAGCAGCTTTGGGCCAAGCTCCTATAATTCACCCCTCCACTTT. The V call is TRBV5-1, the J call TRBJ1-6; no definite D call. Germline values: CDR1 SGHRS, CDR2 YFSETQ. The CDR3 extends over 16 amino acids. With 2 bases removed from V and 0 bases from J, the gap between germline ends came to 9 bases.

The V call is TRBV6-4, the J call TRBJ1-5; D is ambiguous. V lost 4 bases to trimming and J lost 0 bases, with 16 bases between them. CDR3 length: 17 amino acids. CDR1 and CDR2 from the germline V gene are MRHNA and SNTAGT. As DNA, the CDR3 is TGTGCCAGCAGTGCCCCCCGTTTTAAGGGTAGCAATCAGCCCCAGCATTTT. This encodes CASSAPRFKGSNQPQHF.